The entry that follows covers one T cell receptor (beta chain) sequence. No antigen is known for it. The sample comes from a study of T cell responses to AZD1222 COVID-19 vaccine. Study conclusions and caveats: No day 14 peak samples; only post-peak repertoires were characterized. The span of vaccine-associated CD4 TCRs extended across spike, with dominance at 160-218 and 743-854. Spike-specific TCR breadth rose after two AZD1222 doses, and depth rose as well. AZD1222 recipients seropositive at baseline numbered only 6 or 7.

The data were produced by immunoSEQ multiplex PCR, yet TCRdb's version contains in-frame clones alone and is incomplete. The sample shows 130,000 or so clones, about 90% of them seen only once. Germline lookup yields CDR1 SEHNR and CDR2 FQNEAQ (reference sequence). The CDR3 sequence is 13 residues long. Between the trimmed V and J ends, which lost 7 bases and 0 bases, there was a span of 7 bases. The sequence was obtained from an adult who received the MenACWY meningococcal vaccine as a control. The input for sequencing was peripheral blood, taken 28 days after the second dose of the MenACWY control vaccine. The chain links TRBV7-9 to TRBJ1-3; no definite D call. The CDR3 spells CASTKNSGNTIYF. The DNA of the CDR3 is TGTGCCAGCACCAAAAACTCTGGAAACACCATATATTTT.